Following are 10 T cell receptor beta chains from one sample sequenced in a study of T-cell reconstitution after alpha-beta-depleted transplantation in children. As it was prepared, the TCRbeta library received unique molecular identifiers. Via MiXCR, TCRdb re-called the PCR reads, giving one row per CDR3 protein. The profile shows about 78,000 distinct CDR3 sequences, 14% of them singletons. Source: PBMCs, mostly from graft donor cells, taken 180 days after TCRalphabeta/CD19-depleted stem cell transplant. These receptors came from a male patient under 10 years old who had a stem cell transplant for acute lymphoblastic leukemia, so the T cells may come from the graft donor.

This clonotype was detected a few times. In nucleotides, the CDR3 is TGTGCCAGCAGCGTAGCCCTAAGCGGGGGCTACACAGATACGCAGTATTTT. This translates into CASSVALSGGYTDTQYF. V is TRBV9 and J is TRBJ2-3; 8 positions agree with TRBD2. The CDR3 covers 17 residues. The ends lost 0 bases at V and 2 bases at J; junction bases unmatched: 8. CDR1 is SGDLS and CDR2 is YYNGEE in the germline V gene.

This sequence joins TRBV20-1 and TRBJ2-1; 7 positions match TRBD2. Germline V CDR1 and CDR2: DFQATT, SNEGSKA (reference sequence). Trimming at V came to 7 bases and at J to 3 bases, leaving 12 bases not matched to a gene. The CDR3 covers 15 residues. The CDR3 DNA reads TGCAGTGTTCGGGCATTGGGGGGGAACTACAATGAGCAGTTCTTC. As protein: CSVRALGGNYNEQFF.

This clonotype was seen ten or more times. The chain employs TRBV7-2 and TRBJ2-5; D unclear. This CDR3 has 11 amino acids. V lost 5 bases, J lost 2 bases, and 3 bases lay in between. Germline V lookup: CDR1 SGHTA, CDR2 FQGNSA. As DNA, the CDR3 is TGTGCCAGCAGCCGGCAAGAGACCCAGTACTTC. It codes for CASSRQETQYF.

This clonotype appeared a few times. The chain links TRBV9 to TRBJ2-1; 12 bases agree with TRBD2. The germline V gene encodes CDR1 SGDLS and CDR2 YYNGEE. This CDR3 contains 15 residues. After removal of 6 bases from V and 6 bases from J, the junction contained 7 bases not matched to a gene. CDR3 sequence (DNA): TGTGCCAGCAATCTAGCGGGGGGGCCGGGCAATGAGCAGTTCTTC. Protein product: CASNLAGGPGNEQFF.

The chain is built from TRBV12-3 or TRBV12-4 and TRBJ2-3; 10 bases are a match to TRBD1. V gave up 5 bases and J gave up 3 bases; unmatched junction bases: 17. CDR3 length equals 19 residues. The CDR3 bases are TGTGCCAGCAGTGTCTCCGGGACAGGGGCTGGCGTTGAAACAGATACGCAGTATTTT. Amino acid sequence: CASSVSGTGAGVETDTQYF.

The rearrangement links TRBV10-3 to TRBJ1-5; 9 bases map to TRBD1. In germline, CDR1 is ENHRY, CDR2 SYGVKD. The ends lost 6 bases at V and 3 bases at J; junction bases unmatched: 3. The CDR3 is 14 amino acids. The CDR3 nucleotides read TGTGCCATCAGGAGGACAGGGGACAATCAGCCCCAGCATTTT. Translation gives CAIRRTGDNQPQHF.

Notes on this clonotype: Just one base apart from a much larger clone, this may be a read error. This chain joins TRBV20-1 and TRBJ2-5, with TRBD2 matching 12 bases. Germline V gives CDR1 DFQATT, CDR2 SNEGSKA (reference sequence). The CDR3 loop spans 20 amino acids. CDR3 protein: CSGRVFNLAGGPWYQETQYF. CDR3 DNA: TGCAGTGGTAGAGTCTTCAATCTAGCGGGGGGGCCTTGGTACCAAGAGACCCAGTACTTC.

This chain joins TRBV5-1 and TRBJ1-3; unclear D gene. The CDR3 runs 14 residues. Germline V CDR1 and CDR2: SGHRS, YFSETQ. V was cut by 6 bases and J by 4 bases, with 14 bases left in between. The CDR3 coding sequence is TGCGCCAGCACCATCGGAGGAGAGGGAAACACCATATATTTT. Protein product: CASTIGGEGNTIYF.

The chain carries TRBV6-1 and TRBJ2-7; no clear D gene. The V gene's germline CDR1 is MNHNS and CDR2 SASEGT. The CDR3 extends over 14 amino acids. The V and J ends lost 4 bases and 0 bases respectively, with 10 bases between them. CDR3 DNA: TGTGCCAGCAGTGCTGACAATTTCTCCTACGAGCAGTACTTC. The encoded protein is CASSADNFSYEQYF.

The rearrangement links TRBV19 to TRBJ2-7, with 7 bases lining up with TRBD1. There are 14 residues in the CDR3. After removal of 1 base from V and 13 bases from J, the junction contained 13 bases not matched to a gene. Germline CDR1 is LNHDA and CDR2 is SQIVND (reference sequence). CDR3 residues: CASSIAPGQPRIYF. In DNA form, the CDR3 reads TGTGCCAGTAGTATAGCCCCGGGACAGCCAAGAATTTACTTC.